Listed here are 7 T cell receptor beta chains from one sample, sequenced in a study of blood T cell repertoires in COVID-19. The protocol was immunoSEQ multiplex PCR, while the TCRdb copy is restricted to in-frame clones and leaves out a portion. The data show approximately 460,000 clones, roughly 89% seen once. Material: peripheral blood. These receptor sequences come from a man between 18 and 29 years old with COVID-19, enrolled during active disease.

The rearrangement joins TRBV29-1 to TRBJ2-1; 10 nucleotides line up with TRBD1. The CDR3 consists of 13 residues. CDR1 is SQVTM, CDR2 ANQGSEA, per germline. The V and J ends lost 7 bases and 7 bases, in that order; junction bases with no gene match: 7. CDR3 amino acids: CSAGTGVGNEQFF. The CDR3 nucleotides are TGCAGCGCTGGGACAGGGGTTGGTAATGAGCAGTTCTTC.

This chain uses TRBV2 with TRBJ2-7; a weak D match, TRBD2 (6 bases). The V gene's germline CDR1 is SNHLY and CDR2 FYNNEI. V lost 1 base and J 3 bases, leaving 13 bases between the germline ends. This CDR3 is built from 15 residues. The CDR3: CASSEGWQGLYEQYF. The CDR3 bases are TGTGCCAGCAGTGAAGGGTGGCAGGGACTCTACGAGCAGTACTTC.

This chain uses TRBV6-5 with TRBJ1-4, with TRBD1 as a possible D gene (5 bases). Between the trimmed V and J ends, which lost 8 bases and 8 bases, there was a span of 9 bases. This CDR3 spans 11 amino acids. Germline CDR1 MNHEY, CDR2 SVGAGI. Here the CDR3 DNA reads TGTGCCAGCGGGCAGGGCGAAAAACTGTTTTTT. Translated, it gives CASGQGEKLFF.

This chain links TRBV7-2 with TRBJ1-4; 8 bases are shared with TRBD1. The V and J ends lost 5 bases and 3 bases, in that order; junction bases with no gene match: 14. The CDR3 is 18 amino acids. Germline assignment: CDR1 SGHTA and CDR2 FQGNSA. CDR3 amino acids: CASSLPGTGGVSNEKLFF. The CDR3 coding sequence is TGTGCCAGCAGCCTACCAGGGACAGGAGGAGTGTCTAATGAAAAACTGTTTTTT. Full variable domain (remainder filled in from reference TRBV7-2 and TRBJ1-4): GAGVSQSPSNKVTEKGKDVELRCDPISGHTALYWYRQSLGQGLEFLIYFQGNSAPDKSGLPSDRFSAERTGGSVSTLTIQRTQQEDSAVYLCASSLPGTGGVSNEKLFFGSGTQLSVL.

The CDR3 loop is CASSRTGTGQGYTF. CDR3 DNA: TGTGCCAGCAGCCGAACCGGGACAGGGCAAGGCTACACCTTC. The chain combines TRBV7-3 with TRBJ1-2; 9 positions match TRBD1. This CDR3 comprises 14 residues. The V gene's germline CDR1 is SGHTA and CDR2 FQGTGA. V lost 5 bases and J lost 8; bases outside the gene matches: 9.

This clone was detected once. CDR3 nucleotides: TGTGCCAGCAGCTTAGCGGGGCCACTCACAGATACGCAGTATTTT. Protein sequence: CASSLAGPLTDTQYF. The chain employs TRBV7-9 and TRBJ2-3; possibly TRBD1 for D (5 bases). V was clipped by 0 bases and J by 2 bases, with 9 bases between them. CDR1 is SEHNR and CDR2 is FQNEAQ in the germline V gene (reference sequence). This CDR3 has 15 amino acids.

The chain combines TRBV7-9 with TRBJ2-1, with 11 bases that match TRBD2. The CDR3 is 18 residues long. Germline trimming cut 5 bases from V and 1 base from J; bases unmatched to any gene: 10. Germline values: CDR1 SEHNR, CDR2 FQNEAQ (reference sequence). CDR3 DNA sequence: TGTGCCAGCAGCCCGAGAGTTCCTAGCGGGAGGTCCTACAATGAGCAGTTCTTC. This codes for CASSPRVPSGRSYNEQFF.